The entry that follows covers one TCR beta chain sequence. This clone appeared many times. Its antigen specificity is not known. One end of the junction varies from germline; a read error may be responsible. This sample includes further DNA sequences coding for the same CDR3. This specimen comes from a study of cytomegalovirus exposure and HLA in healthy donors (dated 2017 in TCRdb). General notes on the study: An earlier analysis of a few hundred of the donors reported around 280 Gb of sequence data and 117 million unique TCR beta sequences obtained from about 180 million T cells. Class I and class II HLA loci were covered by the typing at four-digit resolution. The study used immunosequencing to profile the T cell repertoires of approximately 650 subjects and linked those repertoires to cytomegalovirus serostatus. In the later analysis, no new phenotypic data were used to find candidate immune exposures; instead, reliance was placed on TCR beta sequences and their occurrence across donors. Roughly 300 gigabases of sequencing data and around 85 million unique TCR sequences made up an early release that covered around 640 HLA-typed donors. A separate validation cohort of about 110 different subjects was used in addition to the roughly 700-subject first cohort. A handful of DR-DQ haplotypes were handled as single units for association and clustering because linkage in the cohort was strong. The number of typed donors differed by locus: roughly 620-630 for A, B, C, DRB1 and DQB1; some 500 for DQA1; about 600 for DPA1; and roughly 490 for DPB1. The genetic ancestry cluster associated with self-reported Caucasian donors included 65% to 90% of the roughly 400 genotyped donors. Alongside the repertoire data, information on donor age, sex, ethnicity and CMV serostatus was compiled. An earlier analysis of about 620 of the donors applied high-throughput TCR beta sequencing to assess whether each TCR beta V gene segment acted as functional or pseudogenic. The study combined high-throughput TCR immunosequencing, statistical association of individual TCRs with disease status, and machine learning to predict cytomegalovirus infection status. The aim of the study was to test whether cataloging public T cell receptors could identify signatures of past pathogen exposure. A later genetic analysis took genome-wide SNP genotypes for about 60% of the roughly 670 donors and used that subset as a discovery cohort. To study patterns of TCR occurrence, a later analysis re-analyzed previously published TCR beta repertoires from around 660 donors and added high-resolution HLA genotyping. Every repertoire in the discovery cohort had been generated on one and the same sequencing platform. Across 300 to 400 genotyped donors of the cohort, an average of about 240,000 unique TCR beta nucleotide sequences per donor were sequenced, and roughly 20% of those sequences were non-productive.

Overall results and qualifications from the work: Only TCR beta chains were sequenced in this cohort, and the absence of alpha or paired-chain data limited detectable features. In an earlier analysis of roughly 560 of the donors, most TCR beta V segments were observed in productive rearrangements about 87% or about 30% of the time, broadly matching IMGT annotations. The study listed 150 to 200 TCR beta chains as associated with cytomegalovirus. In a later analysis, the rate of TCR association differed among HLA loci, with DRB1 alleles having the most associated TCRs and HLA-C alleles having the fewest. In vitro tests confirmed that three of the cytomegalovirus-associated TCR beta chains recognize cytomegalovirus antigens. A group of highly shared sequence variants was considered likely to be a technical artifact of the sequencing pipeline. V-gene and J-gene trimming of TCR beta chains was associated with a missense DCLRE1C variant in a later genetic analysis, and the association was replicated in an independent cohort. A later analysis found that HLA-associated TCR beta chains were more clonally expanded and had lower generation probabilities than equally common non-associated chains. Because HLA typing was missing for some donors at each locus, association tests included only the typed subset. In a later analysis, several top co-occurrence clusters were reported to appear linked to parvovirus B19, influenza, CMV and Epstein-Barr virus. The earlier analysis of a few hundred of the donors excluded approximately 15 rarely observed V segments, including chromosome 9 orphons, because counts were too low. While some public TCRs were present in many individuals, most TCR sequences turned up only very rarely across donors. The 87-base-pair reads could not distinguish some IMGT-functional V segments, including TRBV6-2 and TRBV6-3, so those segments were excluded. In a later analysis, most CMV-associated TCR beta chains were found to appear HLA-restricted, with HLA associations seemingly driven largely by CMV exposure. In a later genetic analysis, fewer N-insertions in productive TCRs were reported among donors in an Asian-associated ancestry cluster than the 666-donor mean. A further reported finding was that TCR beta sequences accurately predicted the HLA-A and HLA-B alleles for most subjects in the first cohort. Correlated functional status among segregating V segments might reflect linkage disequilibrium, but an unknown experimental factor could not be ruled out. Cytomegalovirus status was reported to be diagnosed by the classifier with high specificity and sensitivity in both the original and validation cohorts. The authors suggested that the approach could potentially be generalized to other disease states and immunological phenotypes. Roughly uniform sequencing depth across donors was assumed in presence/absence analyses, although this assumption may not hold. Specific HLA alleles were associated with some 15,000 TCR beta sequences at a false discovery rate of 0.05 in a later analysis. Strong co-occurrence of HLA alleles, especially DR and DQ, made assigning TCR associations to individual alleles difficult. Immune exposure information for the cohort was limited to CMV serostatus.

The cohort was made up of 500 to 800 healthy bone marrow donors. Cohort members were all nominally healthy when sampled, although unrecorded immune exposures were likely present. The donor was CMV seropositive and was included in the group of 250 to 300 seropositive cohort members. A peripheral blood sample was provided by each donor, and peripheral blood mononuclear cells were used for TCR beta sequencing. Genomic DNA was extracted from the blood cell samples with the Qiagen DNeasy Blood Extraction Kit. Preparation of the library involved the immunoSEQ multiplex PCR assay. The multiplex PCR relied on a mix of 60 forward primers for TCR Vbeta segments and 13 reverse primers for TCR Jbeta segments. The CDR3 region of rearranged TCR beta genes was amplified from genomic DNA with a multiplex PCR assay. The amplified TCR beta libraries were sequenced on the Illumina HiSeq System as 87-base-pair reads. The authors processed their data as follows. A later analysis tallied roughly 78 million unique TCR beta chains across the approximately 670 repertoires, and approximately 12 million of those chains were shared by two or more donors. Raw reads were error-corrected and collapsed into unique sequences by a nearest-neighbor algorithm in which closely related sequences were merged to remove PCR and sequencing errors. V, D and J gene segments were assigned by aligning CDR3 sequences to IMGT reference sequences. Each retained sequence needed at least a six-nucleotide match to both a V gene segment and a J gene segment. Rearrangements were called productive when the CDR3 lacked stop codons and stayed in frame with V and J; all others were non-productive. Following IMGT convention, CDR3 was defined as the stretch from the second conserved V-encoded cysteine up to the conserved J-encoded phenylalanine. The earlier analysis of roughly 590 of the donors excluded sequences that lacked an unambiguous match to a single V gene segment. In an earlier analysis of some 590 of the donors, a V segment was called functional when productive rearrangements were above 56.7%, and segregating when the standard deviation between donors exceeded 5%. To diagnose cytomegalovirus status from the catalog of TCR beta chain sequences, a statistical classification framework was built. In a later analysis, TCR nucleotide sequences were compared against IMGT/GENE-DB human TR gene sequences so that V and J genes could be assigned. The TCRdist pipeline was used in a later analysis to assign CDR3 sequences and most-parsimonious VDJ recombination scenarios. A later analysis defined each TCR beta chain by its CDR3 amino acid sequence plus V-gene family, and excluded reads lacking a unique V-gene family. To address suspected cross-contamination and a sequencing artifact, a later analysis removed a few hundred highly shared, low-generation-probability nucleotide sequences. In a later analysis, a clonal expansion index was calculated for each public chain from normalized within-repertoire ranks of inferred template counts. In a later analysis, generation probabilities were computed with a VDJ recombination model fitted to out-of-frame rearrangements, and the resulting probabilities were checked against IGoR. In a later analysis, hypergeometric tests were used to score TCR-TCR, TCR-HLA and TCR-CMV co-occurrence, with a repertoire-size bias correction applied to TCR pairs. False discovery rates were estimated in a later analysis by permuting HLA or CMV assignments 20 times. In a later analysis, co-occurring TCRs were grouped using DBSCAN, and TCRdist sequence similarity was added for clustering within HLA-allele-positive subsets. Repertoires with fewer than 30,000 or more than 120,000 public chains were left out of co-occurrence clustering, as were about 5 repertoires with anomalous nucleotide sharing. TCRdb's version of the immuneACCESS table is confined to in-frame rearrangements and falls short of the full clone set. An unresolved V gene accounts for under half of the shortfall where checked; the remainder is of unknown origin. D and trimming were read from the DNA, whereas the V and J calls and clone size are those reported in that table. The sample profile shows roughly 120,000 clones; about 70% of them were found once. The top ten clonotypes cover roughly 13% of the sample.

Taken from cysteine to phenylalanine, the CDR3 has 14 residues. Only the CDR3 DNA is retained, 42 bases long and in frame from the first base. Taken from the germline V gene (reference sequence), the CDR1 and CDR2 loops are MNHNY and SVGAGI. The sequenced material came from PBMCs. The rearranged chain carries TRBV6-6 and TRBJ1-2; 9 bases in between match TRBD1. The sequence was obtained from a woman in her sixties or seventies in good health and CMV-seropositive. The CDR3 reads CASSPGTGTYGYTF. The DNA sequence follows: TGCGCCAGCAGTCCCGGGACAGGGACCTATGGCTACACCTTC.